The 11 T cell receptor beta chains given below trace back to one sample, sequenced in a study of shared clonotypes between healthy human individuals (TCRdb year 2020). Preparation of the library involved the immunoSEQ multiplex PCR assay. TCRdb retrieved this table from immuneACCESS and kept in-frame rearrangements only. Not all clones are present; in checked studies, unresolved V genes account for under half, and no reason is known for the remainder. A total of under 1,100,000 clones appear in this sample, roughly 75% of them only once. The leading ten clones occupy about 1.5% of the sample. The specimen was memory CD4+ T cells sorted from blood. The sample's cell subset or site label, decoded: CD45RA-negative fraction. The receptor set was obtained from a man aged 18 to 30 in good health.

This chain links TRBV7-8 with TRBJ2-2; TRBD1 might be the D (6 bases). Trimming shortened V by 3 bases and J by 6 bases, and 11 bases separated the two germline ends. This CDR3 is built from 14 residues. The germline V gene encodes CDR1 SGHVS and CDR2 FQNEAQ. CDR3 amino acids: CASSFPGAAGELFF. CDR3 sequence (DNA): TGTGCCAGCAGCTTCCCAGGGGCCGCCGGGGAGCTGTTTTTT.

J is TRBJ1-4 and V is TRBV6-1; D unresolved. CDR1 is MNHNS and CDR2 is SASEGT in the germline V gene. Trimming shortened V by 3 bases and J by 0 bases, and 5 bases separated the two germline ends. There are 14 residues in the CDR3. In DNA form, the CDR3 reads TGTGCCAGCAGTGAGACGGCAACTAATGAAAAACTGTTTTTT. Translation: CASSETATNEKLFF.

The chain recombines TRBV27 with TRBJ2-7; 9 positions match TRBD1. J gave up 2 bases and V 6 bases, and 8 bases lay outside the gene matches. The CDR3 covers 15 residues. Germline CDR1 MNHEY, CDR2 SMNVEV (reference sequence). The CDR3 DNA follows: TGTGCCAGCAGAAGGGACAGGGCGGCCACCTACGAGCAGTACTTC. Translated, it gives CASRRDRAATYEQYF.

This clone was seen a few times. V and J are TRBV5-8 and TRBJ2-2, with TRBD1 matching over 8 bases. There are 17 residues in the CDR3. V shed 2 bases, J shed 0 bases, and the junction held 6 bases outside the gene matches. Germline CDR1 reads SGHTS; CDR2 reads YDEGEE. The DNA for the CDR3 is TGTGCCAGCAGCTTCTTCCAGGGGGCGTCGAACACCGGGGAGCTGTTTTTT. Protein product: CASSFFQGASNTGELFF.

This sequence joins TRBV4-2 and TRBJ2-7, with 10 positions matching TRBD1. Germline-derived CDR1 and CDR2 are LGHNA and YNFKEQ. The CDR3 length is 16 residues. V lost 4 bases, J lost 6 bases, and 12 bases stayed unmatched. The DNA for the CDR3 is TGTGCCAGCAGCCCCGCGTCCGGGACAGGGGAACGCGAGCAGTACTTC. Translation: CASSPASGTGEREQYF.

This sequence joins TRBV5-4 and TRBJ2-7, with 7 nucleotides matching TRBD2. CDR1 is SGHNT, CDR2 YYREEE, per germline (reference sequence). Trimming cost V 4 bases and J 0 bases; bases outside gene matches: 7. CDR3 length: 15 residues. CDR3 sequence: CASSSPSGGSYEQYF. CDR3 nucleotide sequence: TGTGCCAGCAGCAGCCCTAGCGGAGGCTCCTACGAGCAGTACTTC.

V and J are TRBV30 and TRBJ2-7; 8 bases map to TRBD1. V lost 2 bases, J lost 7 bases, and 7 bases stayed unmatched. The CDR3 totals 13 residues. Germline CDR1 and CDR2: GTSNPN and SVGIG (reference sequence). The CDR3, as DNA: TGTGCCTGGAGTAAACAGGGGGTGGGGGAGCAGTACTTC. Its protein product is CAWSKQGVGEQYF.

The chain couples TRBV4-3 to TRBJ2-1; 7 bases map to TRBD2. With 4 bases clipped from V and 9 bases from J, the junction kept 12 bases outside the gene matches. The CDR3 spans 15 residues. Germline CDR1 reads LGHNA; CDR2 reads YSLEER. The CDR3 sequence: CASSLTADGGTEQFF. For the CDR3, the DNA is TGCGCCAGCAGCCTAACGGCGGACGGGGGGACTGAGCAGTTCTTC.

The chain employs TRBV4-3 and TRBJ2-1; 7 bases map to TRBD1. The junction had 10 bases not matched to a gene; V was cut back by 0 bases and J by 5 bases. The CDR3 is 17 amino acids. CDR1 and CDR2 from the germline V gene are LGHNA and YSLEER. CDR3 amino acids: CASSQEVRTGHDNEQFF. The CDR3 DNA follows: TGCGCCAGCAGCCAAGAAGTCCGGACAGGCCATGACAATGAGCAGTTCTTC.

J is TRBJ1-1 and V is TRBV7-2, with D unclear. The CDR3 consists of 18 residues. V was pared by 0 bases and J by 1 base, with 18 bases between. Germline CDR1 reads SGHTA; CDR2 reads FQGNSA. The chain's CDR3 is CASSLAPGRASKNTEAFF. The CDR3 region has the DNA TGTGCCAGCAGCTTAGCGCCTGGACGGGCCTCTAAGAACACTGAAGCTTTCTTT.

The rearrangement uses TRBV21-1 and TRBJ2-3; the D call of TRBD1 is as the table states it, not checked on the DNA. TRBV21-1 is listed as a pseudogene. The length of the CDR3 is 17 residues. CDR3 protein: CASSKEARYSSTDTQYF. The CDR3 nucleotides read TGTGCCAGCAGCAAAGAGGCCAGGTATTCTAGCACAGATACGCAGTATTTT.